Shown below are 6 T cell receptor beta chains from a single sample sequenced in a study of cytomegalovirus exposure and HLA in healthy donors. In the PCR, 60 Vbeta and 13 Jbeta primers were used. This table comes from immunoSEQ multiplex PCR, and its TCRdb copy is limited to in-frame clones, with some not included. The table shows 100,000 to 150,000 clones, with roughly 82% occurring only once. Sequenced sample: PBMCs. Receptor source: a man aged 50-60 years in good health and CMV-seronegative.

The chain recombines TRBV6-5 with TRBJ2-7; weak D call: TRBD1 (7 bases). Germline V CDR1 and CDR2: MNHEY, SVGAGI. This CDR3 spans 16 amino acids. Trimming shortened V by 0 bases and J by 5 bases, and 17 bases separated the two germline ends. As DNA, the CDR3 is TGTGCCAGCAGTTACTCAGGGGGCGGGGTTCCCAACGAGCAGTACTTC. It yields the protein CASSYSGGGVPNEQYF.

This chain's CDR3 is CASTAAMGYTF. In DNA, the CDR3 is TGTGCCAGTACGGCGGCGATGGGCTACACCTTC. V usage is TRBV19 and J usage is TRBJ1-2; no definite D call. Germline V gene data show CDR1 as LNHDA and CDR2 as SQIVND (reference sequence). V was clipped by 7 bases and J by 8 bases, with 11 bases between them. This CDR3 is built from 11 residues.

The chain employs TRBV30 and TRBJ1-6; D might be TRBD1 (5 bases). The V gene lost 5 bases and the J gene lost 11 bases, with 22 bases spanning the gap. CDR3 length equals 15 residues. Germline values: CDR1 GTSNPN, CDR2 SVGIG (reference sequence). The CDR3 loop reads CAWATTSGGIAPLHF. The CDR3 nucleotides are TGTGCCTGGGCAACGACCTCCGGGGGTATAGCACCCCTCCACTTT.

The chain joins TRBV7-3 to TRBJ2-3; 8 bases match TRBD1. V lost 2 bases and J lost 4; bases outside the gene matches: 5. There are 15 residues in the CDR3. In germline, CDR1 is SGHTA, CDR2 FQGTGA. The CDR3 DNA reads TGTGCCAGCAGCTTACGCGGACAGGGTGCAGATACGCAGTATTTT. It specifies CASSLRGQGADTQYF.

This clone was detected only a few times. This sequence joins TRBV7-3 and TRBJ1-4; D unresolved. In germline, CDR1 is SGHTA, CDR2 FQGTGA. The CDR3 has 14 amino acids. V dropped 2 bases and J dropped 7 bases, with 11 bases sitting between them. This CDR3 is CASSLEGASEKLFF. The CDR3 DNA reads as TGTGCCAGCAGCTTAGAGGGCGCGAGTGAAAAACTGTTTTTT.

V and J are TRBV29-1 and TRBJ1-2, with 9 bases that match TRBD1. The germline gives CDR1 SQVTM, CDR2 ANQGSEA. CDR3 length: 13 residues. Germline trimming cut 6 bases from V and 4 bases from J; bases unmatched to any gene: 6. CDR3 in amino acids: CSVVQGAGYGYTF. DNA of the CDR3: TGCAGCGTGGTACAGGGGGCCGGCTATGGCTACACCTTC.